The present T cell receptor beta chain was sequenced within a study of blood T cell repertoires in COVID-19. Study-wide context: The samples span acute and convalescent COVID-19 from the United States, Italy and Spain. Sample material is recorded as cDNA or gDNA derived from T cells, B-cell-depleted T cells, or PBMCs.

Germline V gene data show CDR1 as SGHTA and CDR2 as FQGNSA. Between the trimmed V and J ends, which lost 1 base and 0 bases, there was a span of 10 bases. CDR3 size: 15 residues. Authors' methods: By means of reference gene primer amplification, nucleated cell counts were estimated. Data came from immunoSEQ multiplex PCR; TCRdb stores just in-frame clones and leaves some out. The V and J calls and clone size are taken from that table; D and trimming were inferred from the DNA. Of about 200,000 clones listed, approximately 81% were seen once; the top ten hold about 4.9%. This clone was detected only a few times.

This TCR derives from a woman older than 75 with acute or convalescent COVID-19. Sequenced input: peripheral blood. V is TRBV7-2 and J is TRBJ2-7; D ambiguous. CDR3 in amino acids: CASSLETSSSYEQYF. CDR3 bases: TGTGCCAGCAGCTTAGAGACTTCAAGCTCCTACGAGCAGTACTTC.